This T cell receptor (beta chain) originates from a study of blood T cell repertoires in COVID-19. Here immunoSEQ multiplex PCR was the method, and the copy in TCRdb shows in-frame clones only, minus some. This table has about 250,000 clones, roughly 89% appearing once. The origin of this receptor is a woman aged 40 to 50 who had recovered from COVID-19. Sequenced: peripheral blood.

The CDR3 DNA reads as TGTGCCAGCAGTCGAGCGGGAGGGCCTCACAATGAGCAGTTCTTC. Its protein product is CASSRAGGPHNEQFF. The V and J genes are TRBV6-5 and TRBJ2-1; TRBD2 aligns across 10 bases. Germline V lookup: CDR1 MNHEY, CDR2 SVGAGI. Trimming at V came to 5 bases and at J to 5 bases, leaving 6 bases not matched to a gene. The CDR3 extends over 15 amino acids.